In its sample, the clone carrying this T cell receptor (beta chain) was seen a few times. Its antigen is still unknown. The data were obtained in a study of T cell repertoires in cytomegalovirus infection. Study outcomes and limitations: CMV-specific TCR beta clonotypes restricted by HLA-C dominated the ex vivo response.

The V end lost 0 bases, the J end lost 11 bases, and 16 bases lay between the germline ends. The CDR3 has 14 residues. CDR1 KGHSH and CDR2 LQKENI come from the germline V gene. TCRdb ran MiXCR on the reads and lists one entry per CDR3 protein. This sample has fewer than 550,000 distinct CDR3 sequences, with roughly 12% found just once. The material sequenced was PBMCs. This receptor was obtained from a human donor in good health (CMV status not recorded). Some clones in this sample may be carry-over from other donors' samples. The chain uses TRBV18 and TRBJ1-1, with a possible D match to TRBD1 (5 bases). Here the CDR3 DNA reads TGTGCCAGCTCACCACCCGGTATCCGGGAGGGGGCTTTCTTT. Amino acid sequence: CASSPPGIREGAFF.